This TCR beta chain was captured by sequencing in a study of shared T cell receptors in the human thymus. The CDR3 is 16 amino acids. V trimming: 1 base; J trimming: 6 bases; junction bases outside the gene matches: 7. From germline, CDR1 is SGHTS and CDR2 YDEGEE. Clones were sequenced by immunoSEQ multiplex PCR, and TCRdb holds only the in-frame ones, with some missing. Of 600,000 to 900,000 clones in the sample, approximately 85% were seen once. These data were also filed under a second study, of human thymus T cells. From that study: Having corrective surgery for congenital heart defects, healthy Finnish infants were the ones who donated. Resections that were taken during corrective heart surgery supplied the thymus tissue. Seemingly biased V and J gene usage marked thymic and blood repertoires. Unrelated individuals had highly overlapping thymic repertoires, as reported in related research.

This clonotype originated in a girl in the first two years of life with a congenital heart defect. This chain joins TRBV5-8 and TRBJ2-2, with 9 bases that match TRBD1. The sequenced sample was thymocytes. The CDR3 DNA follows: TGTGCCAGCAGCTTGCGCCGGACAGGGGAACCCGGGGAGCTGTTTTTT. The encoded protein is CASSLRRTGEPGELFF.